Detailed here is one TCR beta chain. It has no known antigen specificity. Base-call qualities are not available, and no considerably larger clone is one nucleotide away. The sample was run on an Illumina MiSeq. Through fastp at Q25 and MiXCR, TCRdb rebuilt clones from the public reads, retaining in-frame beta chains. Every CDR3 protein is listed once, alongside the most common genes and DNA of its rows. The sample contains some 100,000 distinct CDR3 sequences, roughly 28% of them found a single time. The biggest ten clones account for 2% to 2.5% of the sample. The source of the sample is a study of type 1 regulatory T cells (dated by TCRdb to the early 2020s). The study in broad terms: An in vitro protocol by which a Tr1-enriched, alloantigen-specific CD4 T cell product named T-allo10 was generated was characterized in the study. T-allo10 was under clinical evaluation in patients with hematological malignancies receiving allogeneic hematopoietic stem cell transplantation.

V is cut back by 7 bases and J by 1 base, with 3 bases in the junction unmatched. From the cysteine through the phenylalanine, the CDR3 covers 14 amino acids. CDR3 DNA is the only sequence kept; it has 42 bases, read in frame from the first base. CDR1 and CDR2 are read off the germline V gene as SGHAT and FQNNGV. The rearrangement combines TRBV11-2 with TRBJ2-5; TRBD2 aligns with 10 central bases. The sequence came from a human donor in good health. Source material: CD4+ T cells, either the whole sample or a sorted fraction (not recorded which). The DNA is TGTGCCAGCAAAAGCGGGAGGGCCCAAGAGACCCAGTACTTC. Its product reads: CASKSGRAQETQYF.